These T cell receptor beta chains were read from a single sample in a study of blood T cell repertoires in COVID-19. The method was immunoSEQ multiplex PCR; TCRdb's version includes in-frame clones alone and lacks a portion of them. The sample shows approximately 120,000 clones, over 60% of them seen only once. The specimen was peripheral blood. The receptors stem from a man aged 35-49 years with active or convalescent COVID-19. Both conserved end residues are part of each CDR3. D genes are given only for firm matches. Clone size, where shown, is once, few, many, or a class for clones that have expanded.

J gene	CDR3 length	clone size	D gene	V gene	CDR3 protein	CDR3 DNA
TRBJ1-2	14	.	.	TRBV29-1	CSVEPGGLADGYTF	TGCAGCGTTGAACCGGGGGGCTTGGCGGATGGCTACACCTTC
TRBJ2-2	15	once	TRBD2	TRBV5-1	CATTAGASSPGELFF	TGCGCCACCACGGCGGGAGCGTCTTCCCCCGGGGAGCTGTTTTTT
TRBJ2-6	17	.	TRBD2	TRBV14	CASSQELGGAGANVLTF	TGTGCCAGCAGCCAAGAGCTGGGAGGGGCTGGGGCCAACGTCCTGACTTTC
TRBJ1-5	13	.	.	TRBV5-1	CASSLYGDQPQHF	TGCGCCAGCAGCTTGTATGGAGATCAGCCCCAGCATTTT
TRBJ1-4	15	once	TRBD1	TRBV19	CASSPRDSKNEKLFF	TGTGCCAGTAGTCCCCGGGACAGCAAGAATGAAAAACTGTTTTTT
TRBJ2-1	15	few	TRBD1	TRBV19	CASALGTGTYNEQFF	TGTGCCAGCGCCCTCGGGACAGGGACCTACAATGAGCAGTTCTTC
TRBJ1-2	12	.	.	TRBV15	CATSTLNYGYTF	TGTGCCACCAGCACTTTGAACTATGGCTACACCTTC
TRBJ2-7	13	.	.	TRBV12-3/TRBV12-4	CASSPPDRYEQYF	TGTGCCAGCAGCCCCCCGGACAGATACGAGCAGTACTTC
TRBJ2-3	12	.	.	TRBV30	CAWSSDTHTQYF	TGTGCCTGGAGTTCGGACACCCATACGCAGTATTTT
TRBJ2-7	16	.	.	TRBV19	CASSIGQGLASYEQYF	TGTGCCAGTAGTATAGGGCAGGGGCTCGCCTCCTACGAGCAGTACTTC
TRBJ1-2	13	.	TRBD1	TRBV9	CASSPGQGDGYTF	TGTGCCAGCAGCCCTGGACAGGGGGATGGCTACACCTTC
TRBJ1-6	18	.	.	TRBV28	CASRYGTEDSSYNSPLHF	TGTGCCAGCAGGTACGGGACTGAGGATAGCTCCTATAATTCACCCCTCCACTTT
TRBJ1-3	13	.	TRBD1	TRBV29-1	CSVVFQGANTIYF	TGCAGCGTTGTGTTCCAGGGGGCGAACACCATATATTTT
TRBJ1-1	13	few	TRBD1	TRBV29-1	CSVDRGTNTEAFF	TGCAGCGTTGACAGGGGGACCAACACTGAAGCTTTCTTT
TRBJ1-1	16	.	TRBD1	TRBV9	CASSPGWGTANTEAFF	TGTGCCAGCAGCCCGGGGTGGGGGACAGCAAACACTGAAGCTTTCTTT
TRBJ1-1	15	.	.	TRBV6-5	CASSIPGAGDTEAFF	TGTGCCAGCAGCATTCCAGGGGCGGGGGACACTGAAGCTTTCTTT
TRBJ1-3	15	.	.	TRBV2	CASSLEGSSGNTIYF	TGTGCCAGCAGTTTGGAGGGGAGCTCTGGAAACACCATATATTTT
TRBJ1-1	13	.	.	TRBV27	CASSGQRGTEAFF	TGTGCCAGCTCCGGACAGAGGGGCACTGAAGCTTTCTTT
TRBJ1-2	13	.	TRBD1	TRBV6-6	CASSRDRGLGYTF	TGTGCCAGCAGCCGGGACAGGGGCCTTGGCTACACCTTC
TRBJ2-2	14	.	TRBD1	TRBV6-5	CASSGQGNTGELFF	TGTGCCAGCTCCGGACAGGGGAACACCGGGGAGCTGTTTTTT
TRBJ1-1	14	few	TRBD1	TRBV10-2	CASWSGTANTEAFF	TGCGCCAGCTGGTCCGGGACAGCGAACACTGAAGCTTTCTTT
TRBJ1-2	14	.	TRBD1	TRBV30	CAWREPYRGNGYTF	TGTGCCTGGAGGGAACCGTACAGGGGAAATGGCTACACCTTC
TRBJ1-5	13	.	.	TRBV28	CASTRGLGQPQHF	TGTGCCAGCACCCGGGGGTTAGGTCAGCCCCAGCATTTT
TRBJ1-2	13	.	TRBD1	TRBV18	CASSPGTGLGYTF	TGTGCCAGCTCACCAGGGACAGGGCTTGGCTACACCTTC
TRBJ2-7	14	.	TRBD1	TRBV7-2	CASSFDRGSYEQYF	TGTGCCAGCAGCTTCGACAGGGGGTCCTACGAGCAGTACTTC
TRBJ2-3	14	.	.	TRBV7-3	CASTSGLGPDTQYF	TGTGCCAGCACCAGTGGATTGGGCCCAGATACGCAGTATTTT
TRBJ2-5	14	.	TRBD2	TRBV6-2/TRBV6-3	CASSYRGRVETQYF	TGTGCCAGCAGTTACCGTGGGAGGGTAGAGACCCAGTACTTC
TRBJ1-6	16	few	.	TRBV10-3	CAISESRGIYNSPLHF	TGTGCCATCAGTGAGTCGAGGGGGATCTATAATTCACCCCTCCACTTT
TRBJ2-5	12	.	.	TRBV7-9	CASSPLVETQYF	TGTGCCAGCAGCCCGTTAGTGGAGACCCAGTACTTC
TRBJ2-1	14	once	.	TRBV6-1	CASSDRGSYNEQFF	TGTGCCAGCAGTGACCGAGGCTCCTACAATGAGCAGTTCTTC
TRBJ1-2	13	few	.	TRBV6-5	CASTLTGFGGYTF	TGTGCCAGCACCCTAACAGGGTTTGGTGGCTACACCTTC
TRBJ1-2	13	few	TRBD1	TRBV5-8	CASSTTGGYGYTF	TGTGCCAGCAGCACTACAGGGGGGTATGGCTACACCTTC
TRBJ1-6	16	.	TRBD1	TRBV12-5	CASGLVGGSTQSPLHF	TGTGCTAGTGGTTTGGTAGGGGGCTCCACCCAATCACCCCTCCACTTT
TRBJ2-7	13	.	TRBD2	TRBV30	CAWGLAGGYEQYF	TGTGCCTGGGGACTAGCGGGAGGGTACGAGCAGTACTTC
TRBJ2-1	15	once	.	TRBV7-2	CASSSYVGGNNEQFF	TGTGCCAGCAGCTCCTACGTGGGGGGAAACAATGAGCAGTTCTTC
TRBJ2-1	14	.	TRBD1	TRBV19	CASSMGTGNNEQFF	TGTGCCAGTAGTATGGGGACAGGTAACAATGAGCAGTTCTTC
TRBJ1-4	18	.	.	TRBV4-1	CASSQDPAGEASGEKLFF	TGCGCCAGCAGCCAAGATCCCGCAGGGGAAGCGAGCGGTGAAAAACTGTTTTTT
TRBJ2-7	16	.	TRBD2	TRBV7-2	CASSPGLAGGTYEQYF	TGTGCCAGCAGCCCTGGACTAGCGGGGGGGACCTACGAGCAGTACTTC
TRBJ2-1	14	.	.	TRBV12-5	CASGLQLVTDEQFF	TGTGCTAGTGGTTTGCAACTAGTAACGGATGAGCAGTTCTTC
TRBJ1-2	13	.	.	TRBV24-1	CATSDRDNYGYTF	TGTGCCACCAGTGACAGGGATAACTATGGCTACACCTTC
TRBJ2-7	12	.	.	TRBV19	CASSGFGDEQYF	TGTGCCAGTAGTGGTTTCGGAGACGAGCAGTACTTC
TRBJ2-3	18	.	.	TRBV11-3	CASSLDRVGAVSTDTQYF	TGTGCCAGCAGCTTAGATCGGGTGGGAGCGGTAAGCACAGATACGCAGTATTTT
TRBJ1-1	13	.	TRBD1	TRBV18	CASSPGQGGPAFF	TGTGCCAGCTCACCGGGACAGGGGGGTCCCGCTTTCTTT